This T cell receptor (beta chain) was profiled in a study of blood T cell repertoires in COVID-19. Study details: Material from acute and convalescent COVID-19 was sourced from the United States, Italy and Spain. Sample material is recorded as cDNA or gDNA derived from T cells, B-cell-depleted T cells, or PBMCs.

Trimming removed 2 bases at V and 0 bases at J, with 11 bases between. Germline V lookup: CDR1 MNHEY, CDR2 SMNVEV (reference sequence). There are 16 residues in the CDR3. Original handling: Reference gene primer amplification in the assay estimated nucleated cell counts. Assay used: immunoSEQ multiplex PCR; TCRdb lists only in-frame clones, some missing. V and J calls and clone size come straight from that table; D and trimming were deduced from the DNA. The sample holds around 70,000 clones, approximately 79% seen once. This clone was counted many times. The sequenced sample consisted of peripheral blood. This receptor was obtained from a woman between 50 and 59 years old with acute or convalescent COVID-19. This sequence joins TRBV27 and TRBJ1-5; D gene unclear. The CDR3 sequence: CASSLTGRNSNQPQHF. CDR3 bases: TGTGCCAGCAGTTTAACGGGTCGAAATAGCAATCAGCCCCAGCATTTT.